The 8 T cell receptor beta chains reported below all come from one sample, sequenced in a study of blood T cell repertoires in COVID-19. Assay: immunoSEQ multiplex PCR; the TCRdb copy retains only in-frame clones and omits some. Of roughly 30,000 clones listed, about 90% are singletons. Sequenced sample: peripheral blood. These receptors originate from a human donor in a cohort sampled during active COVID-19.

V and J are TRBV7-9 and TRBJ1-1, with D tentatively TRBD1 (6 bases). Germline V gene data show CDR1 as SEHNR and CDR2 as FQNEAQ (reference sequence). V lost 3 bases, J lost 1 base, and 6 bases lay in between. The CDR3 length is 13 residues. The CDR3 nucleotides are TGTGCCAGCAGCTTGGGACAGAACACTGAAGCTTTCTTT. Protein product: CASSLGQNTEAFF.

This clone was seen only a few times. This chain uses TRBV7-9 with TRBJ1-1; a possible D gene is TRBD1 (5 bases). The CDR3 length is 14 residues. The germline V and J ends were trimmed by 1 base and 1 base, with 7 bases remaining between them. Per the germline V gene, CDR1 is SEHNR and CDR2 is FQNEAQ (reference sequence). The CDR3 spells CASSLETANTEAFF. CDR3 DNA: TGTGCCAGCAGCTTAGAGACAGCGAACACTGAAGCTTTCTTT.

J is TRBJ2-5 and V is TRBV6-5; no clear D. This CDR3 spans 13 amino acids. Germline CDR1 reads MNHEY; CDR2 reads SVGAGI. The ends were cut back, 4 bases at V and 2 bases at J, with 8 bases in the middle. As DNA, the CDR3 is TGTGCCAGCAGTTTAACTCAACAAGAGACCCAGTACTTC. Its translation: CASSLTQQETQYF.

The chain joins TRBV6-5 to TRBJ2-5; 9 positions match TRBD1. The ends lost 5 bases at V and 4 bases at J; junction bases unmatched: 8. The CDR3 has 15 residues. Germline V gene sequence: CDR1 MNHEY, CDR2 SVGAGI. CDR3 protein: CASSPDRQGGETQYF. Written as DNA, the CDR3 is TGTGCCAGCAGTCCTGATCGACAGGGGGGAGAGACCCAGTACTTC.

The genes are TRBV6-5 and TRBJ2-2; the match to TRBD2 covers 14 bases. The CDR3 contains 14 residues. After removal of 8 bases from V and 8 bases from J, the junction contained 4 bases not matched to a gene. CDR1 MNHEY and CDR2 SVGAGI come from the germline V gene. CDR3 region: CASGTSGGGGELFF. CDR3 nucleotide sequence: TGTGCCAGCGGGACTAGCGGGGGCGGGGGGGAGCTGTTTTTT.

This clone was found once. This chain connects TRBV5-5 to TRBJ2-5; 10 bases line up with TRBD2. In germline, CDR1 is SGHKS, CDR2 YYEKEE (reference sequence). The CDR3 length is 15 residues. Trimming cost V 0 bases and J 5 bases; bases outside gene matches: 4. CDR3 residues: CASSLVLAGIETQYF. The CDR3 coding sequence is TGTGCCAGCAGCTTGGTACTAGCGGGGATTGAGACCCAGTACTTC.

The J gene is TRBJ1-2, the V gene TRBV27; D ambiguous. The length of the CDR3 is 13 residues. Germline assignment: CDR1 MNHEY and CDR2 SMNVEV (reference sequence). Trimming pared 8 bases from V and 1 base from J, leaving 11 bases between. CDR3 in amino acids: CASGSRYNYGYTF. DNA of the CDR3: TGTGCCAGCGGATCTAGGTATAACTATGGCTACACCTTC.

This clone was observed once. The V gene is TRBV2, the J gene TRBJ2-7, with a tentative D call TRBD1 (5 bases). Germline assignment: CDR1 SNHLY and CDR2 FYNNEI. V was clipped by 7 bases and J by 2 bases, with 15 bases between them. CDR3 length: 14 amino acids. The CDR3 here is CASNLQSTAYEQYF. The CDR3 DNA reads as TGTGCCAGCAACCTCCAGTCGACAGCCTACGAGCAGTACTTC.